These 30 T cell receptor beta chains were sequenced from one sample in a study of cytomegalovirus exposure and HLA in healthy donors. The study ran its PCR with 60 Vbeta and 13 Jbeta primers. Produced via immunoSEQ multiplex PCR; TCRdb's table is partial and in-frame only. Of under 200,000 clones in the sample, more than 65% were seen once. Specimen: PBMCs. These receptor sequences come from a woman aged 50 to 60 in good health and CMV-seronegative.

The genes are TRBV2 and TRBJ2-1; tentatively, D is TRBD2 (5 bases). V lost 6 bases and J 6 bases, leaving 9 bases between the germline ends. Germline assignment: CDR1 SNHLY and CDR2 FYNNEI. There are 12 residues in the CDR3. The CDR3 DNA reads TGTGCCAGCAGCGGGCGGGCCAATGAGCAGTTCTTC. Translating it yields CASSGRANEQFF.

This chain joins TRBV11-1 and TRBJ2-1, with 7 bases fitting TRBD1. The CDR3 contains 16 residues. V dropped 5 bases and J dropped 5; count of bases not matched to a gene: 12. The germline CDR1 and CDR2 sequences are SGHAT and FQDESV (reference sequence). CDR3 bases: TGTGCCAGCAGCCGAAGGGGACAGAGTAAAAACAATGAGCAGTTCTTC. Protein sequence: CASSRRGQSKNNEQFF.

Only one count was recorded for this clone. The chain joins TRBV7-3 to TRBJ2-1; maybe TRBD2 (6 bases). This CDR3 region has 14 residues. The germline V and J ends were trimmed by 5 bases and 4 bases, with 12 bases remaining between them. CDR1 is SGHTA and CDR2 is FQGTGA in the germline V gene. CDR3 in DNA: TGTGCCAGCAGCATCGGGACTTCATACAATGAGCAGTTCTTC. As protein: CASSIGTSYNEQFF.

The table lists this clone with a count of one. The chain couples TRBV28 to TRBJ2-5; 9 bases line up with TRBD1. From germline, CDR1 is MDHEN and CDR2 SYDVKM. The ends lost 5 bases at V and 2 bases at J; junction bases unmatched: 9. The CDR3 runs 16 residues. CDR3 in amino acids: CASSQQMDRGQETQYF. For the CDR3, the DNA is TGTGCCAGCAGTCAACAGATGGACAGGGGACAAGAGACCCAGTACTTC.

V and J are TRBV10-2 and TRBJ1-1, with 8 bases aligning to TRBD1. CDR3 length: 13 residues. Germline V gene data show CDR1 as WSHSY and CDR2 as SAAADI. V was pared by 6 bases and J by 4 bases, with 4 bases of the junction left unmatched. CDR3 bases: TGCGCCAGCAGGCGAACAGGGGGCACTGAAGCTTTCTTT. It specifies CASRRTGGTEAFF.

The V and J genes are TRBV4-2 and TRBJ2-2; 8 nucleotides align to TRBD2. Looked up from germline, CDR1 is LGHNA and CDR2 is YNFKEQ. The junction had 4 bases not matched to a gene; V was cut back by 0 bases and J by 4 bases. This CDR3 spans 16 amino acids. The CDR3 sequence is CASSQDLAGSTGELFF. Written as DNA, the CDR3 is TGTGCCAGCAGCCAAGATCTAGCGGGTAGCACCGGGGAGCTGTTTTTT.

This chain uses TRBV19 with TRBJ2-7; 10 bases agree with TRBD2. There are 17 residues in the CDR3. Trimming cost V 4 bases and J 3 bases; bases outside gene matches: 12. Germline assignment: CDR1 LNHDA and CDR2 SQIVND (reference sequence). The CDR3 sequence: CASSTPRERGGDYEQYF. DNA of the CDR3: TGTGCCAGTAGTACCCCTAGGGAGCGGGGGGGCGACTACGAGCAGTACTTC.

The chain carries TRBV19 and TRBJ2-7; D gene ambiguous. The CDR3 extends over 14 amino acids. V lost 2 bases and J lost 3, with 11 bases in between. Germline CDR1 is LNHDA and CDR2 is SQIVND (reference sequence). The CDR3 DNA is TGTGCCAGTAGTATATCTGGGTCAGGCTACGAGCAGTACTTC. This codes for CASSISGSGYEQYF. The full variable domain, with the rest looked up from reference TRBV19 and TRBJ2-7, is DGGITQSPKYLFRKEGQNVTLSCEQNLNHDAMYWYRQDPGQGLRLIYYSQIVNDFQKGDIAEGYSVSREKKESFPLTVTSAQKNPTAFYLCASSISGSGYEQYFGPGTRLTVT.

The CDR3 sequence: CASSLSPGLVGDEQFF. The CDR3 DNA follows: TGTGCCAGCAGCTTAAGCCCGGGACTAGTCGGCGATGAGCAGTTCTTC. The V call is TRBV11-2, the J call TRBJ2-1; 8 nucleotides align to TRBD2. CDR1 is SGHAT, CDR2 FQNNGV, per germline. The trim removed 2 bases at V and 8 bases at J, leaving 11 bases unmatched. This CDR3 contains 16 residues.

This clone was detected once. V gene TRBV28 combines with J gene TRBJ1-2, with no clear D. Per the germline V gene, CDR1 is MDHEN and CDR2 is SYDVKM. The CDR3 has 13 amino acids. The V end was cut by 1 base, the J end by 5 bases, with 8 bases between. CDR3 nucleotides: TGTGCCAGCAGTTTATCTCGGCGGTATGGCTACACCTTC. Its translation is CASSLSRRYGYTF.

The gene calls are TRBV5-1 and TRBJ2-3; TRBD2 matches at 12 bases. With 2 bases clipped from V and 0 bases from J, the junction kept 4 bases outside the gene matches. The length of the CDR3 is 17 residues. Germline values: CDR1 SGHRS, CDR2 YFSETQ. CDR3 in DNA: TGCGCCAGCAGCTTCCGGCTAGCGGGGGGGAGCACAGATACGCAGTATTTT. Encoded protein: CASSFRLAGGSTDTQYF.

This clone is a singleton in its sample. The chain uses TRBV28 and TRBJ1-2, with TRBD1 identical over 9 bases. Per the germline V gene, CDR1 is MDHEN and CDR2 is SYDVKM. The CDR3 loop spans 15 amino acids. After removal of 10 bases from V and 4 bases from J, the junction contained 13 bases not matched to a gene. The CDR3 DNA follows: TGTGCCACCCTTGGGCCGGGACAGGGTTTCTATGGCTACACCTTC. Protein sequence: CATLGPGQGFYGYTF.

The gene calls are TRBV7-8 and TRBJ2-2; maybe TRBD2 (6 bases). The V and J ends lost 6 bases and 5 bases respectively, with 22 bases between them. CDR1 is SGHVS, CDR2 FQNEAQ, per germline. This CDR3 has 17 residues. CDR3 sequence reads: CASRLEYGTRGTGELFF. In DNA form, the CDR3 reads TGTGCCAGCAGACTAGAATACGGGACGCGGGGAACCGGGGAGCTGTTTTTT. The entire variable domain, with the rest obtained from reference TRBV7-8 and TRBJ2-2, is as follows: GAGVSQSPRYKVAKRGQDVALRCDPISGHVSLFWYQQALGQGPEFLTYFQNEAQLDKSGLPSDRFFAERPEGSVSTLKIQRTQQEDSAVYLCASRLEYGTRGTGELFFGEGSRLTVL.

This sequence joins TRBV9 and TRBJ2-1; weak D call: TRBD2 (5 bases). Germline loops: CDR1 SGDLS, CDR2 YYNGEE. Between the trimmed V and J ends, which lost 0 bases and 3 bases, there was a span of 10 bases. The CDR3 contains 15 residues. Written as DNA, the CDR3 is TGTGCCAGCAGCGTAGTATCGGGGTACTACAATGAGCAGTTCTTC. Translating it yields CASSVVSGYYNEQFF. Complete variable domain (other parts from reference TRBV9 and TRBJ2-1): DSGVTQTPKHLITATGQRVTLRCSPRSGDLSVYWYQQSLDQGLQFLIQYYNGEERAKGNILERFSAQQFPDLHSELNLSSLELGDSALYFCASSVVSGYYNEQFFGPGTRLTVL.

This sequence joins TRBV28 and TRBJ1-2; no reliable D call. Germline V gene lookup returns CDR1 MDHEN and CDR2 SYDVKM. This CDR3 has 12 residues. Trimming pared 3 bases from V and 0 bases from J, leaving 2 bases between. CDR3 DNA: TGTGCCAGCAGTTTCTCTAACTATGGCTACACCTTC. This codes for CASSFSNYGYTF.

This clone was counted between two and nine times. J is TRBJ1-4 and V is TRBV7-9; unclear D gene. V lost 0 bases and J 6 bases, leaving 11 bases between the germline ends. CDR1 SEHNR and CDR2 FQNEAQ come from the germline V gene (reference sequence). The CDR3 covers 15 residues. CDR3 amino acids: CASSLAAGYDEKLFF. CDR3 DNA: TGTGCCAGCAGCTTAGCGGCCGGGTATGATGAAAAACTGTTTTTT. The full variable domain, completed using reference TRBV7-9 and TRBJ1-4, is DTGVSQNPRHKITKRGQNVTFRCDPISEHNRLYWYRQTLGQGPEFLTYFQNEAQLEKSRLLSDRFSAERPKGSFSTLEIQRTEQGDSAMYLCASSLAAGYDEKLFFGSGTQLSVL.

In the case of this clone: Other DNA sequences in this sample translate to the same CDR3. The CDR3 sequence is CASRRTGTNEKLFF. CDR3 nucleotide sequence: TGCGCCAGCAGAAGGACAGGGACTAATGAAAAACTGTTTTTT. The chain uses TRBV4-1 and TRBJ1-4, with TRBD1 matching over 8 bases. This CDR3 region has 14 residues. The ends lost 6 bases at V and 2 bases at J; junction bases unmatched: 2. Germline loops: CDR1 MGHRA, CDR2 YSYEKL.

The chain recombines TRBV7-9 with TRBJ2-3; D might be TRBD2 (6 bases). V lost 3 bases and J lost 6, with 10 bases in between. This CDR3 spans 13 amino acids. CDR1 is SEHNR, CDR2 FQNEAQ, per germline (reference sequence). The DNA for the CDR3 is TGTGCCAGCAGCTTGGGGGGAATCGATACGCAGTATTTT. Amino acids: CASSLGGIDTQYF.

This chain links TRBV7-9 with TRBJ2-4; 7 nucleotides agree with TRBD1. Germline V gives CDR1 SEHNR, CDR2 FQNEAQ (reference sequence). There are 12 residues in the CDR3. CDR3 nucleotide sequence: TGTTCCGGAACAGGGGTCGGCAACATTCAGTACTTC. Translation: CSGTGVGNIQYF.

J is TRBJ1-5 and V is TRBV2; D is ambiguous. There are 12 residues in the CDR3. V was trimmed by 6 bases and J by 7 bases, leaving 10 bases between them. The germline CDR1 and CDR2 sequences are SNHLY and FYNNEI. In DNA, the CDR3 is TGTGCCAGCAGAGACACAGAACAGCCCCAGCATTTT. This sequence encodes CASRDTEQPQHF.

The CDR3 reads CASSQRLAGSYEQYF. The CDR3 DNA follows: TGCGCCAGCAGCCAACGACTAGCGGGGAGCTACGAGCAGTACTTC. The chain carries TRBV4-3 and TRBJ2-7; TRBD2 matches 11 bases. The germline V gene has CDR1 LGHNA and CDR2 YSLEER. This CDR3 has 15 amino acids. V dropped 2 bases and J dropped 3; count of bases not matched to a gene: 3.

This clone was observed a single time. The CDR3 DNA follows: TGTGCCACGAGAGCGGGAGGCCACTCCTACGAGCAGTACTTC. It translates to CATRAGGHSYEQYF. V is TRBV6-1 and J is TRBJ2-7, with TRBD2 matching over 9 bases. Germline CDR1 is MNHNS and CDR2 is SASEGT. The junction had 7 bases not matched to a gene; V was cut back by 10 bases and J by 0 bases. CDR3 length: 14 residues.

Only a few counts were recorded for this clone. V is TRBV18 and J is TRBJ2-4; tentative D call: TRBD1 (6 bases). The V gene lost 3 bases and the J gene lost 2 bases, with 14 bases spanning the gap. This CDR3 has 16 amino acids. Germline V gene sequence: CDR1 KGHSH, CDR2 LQKENI. CDR3 in amino acids: CASSPLARGSKNIQYF. CDR3 DNA sequence: TGTGCCAGCTCACCTCTCGCCAGGGGTTCCAAAAACATTCAGTACTTC.

The gene calls are TRBV28 and TRBJ2-3; TRBD2 matches 15 bases. The CDR3 totals 16 residues. V shed 7 bases and J 5 bases; nucleotides not matched to a gene: 7. Germline V lookup: CDR1 MDHEN, CDR2 SYDVKM. CDR3 sequence reads: CASTQSGLAGGDTQYF. In DNA form, the CDR3 reads TGTGCCAGCACCCAGTCGGGACTAGCGGGAGGAGATACGCAGTATTTT.

V is TRBV12-5 and J is TRBJ1-1; 9 bases line up with TRBD1. J lost 11 bases, V lost 4 bases, and 8 bases had no gene match. CDR1 and CDR2 (germline): LGHNT, FRNRAP. CDR3 length: 13 amino acids. The CDR3 spells CASGSGTGTSAFF. The CDR3 nucleotides read TGTGCTAGTGGTTCCGGGACAGGGACATCGGCTTTCTTT.

This clone was counted a single time. V gene TRBV27 combines with J gene TRBJ2-7, with D possibly TRBD2 on 5 matching bases. Germline CDR1 and CDR2: MNHEY and SMNVEV (reference sequence). The CDR3 runs to 13 residues. V lost 6 bases, J lost 3 bases, and 12 bases lay in between. The CDR3 DNA follows: TGTGCCAGCAGCCGCGGGCCCTTCTACGAGCAGTACTTC. It yields the protein CASSRGPFYEQYF.

The chain is built from TRBV4-3 and TRBJ2-2; a possible D gene is TRBD1 (6 bases). V shed 0 bases and J shed 6 bases, with 8 bases lying between them. CDR3 size: 14 residues. Germline V gene sequence: CDR1 LGHNA, CDR2 YSLEER. The CDR3 nucleotides are TGCGCCAGCAGCCAAGAAAAGGGGGCCGGGGAGCTGTTTTTT. Its protein product is CASSQEKGAGELFF.

This chain connects TRBV18 to TRBJ2-1; TRBD2 matches at 11 bases. The CDR3 has 16 amino acids. With V trimmed by 2 bases and J by 8 bases, 8 bases remained unmatched. CDR1 and CDR2 (germline): KGHSH, LQKENI. CDR3 sequence: CASSPVRLAGGHEQFF. Here the CDR3 DNA reads TGTGCCAGCTCACCAGTCCGCCTAGCGGGAGGCCATGAGCAGTTCTTC.

The chain joins TRBV7-8 to TRBJ1-4; no definite D call. There are 15 residues in the CDR3. The germline CDR1 and CDR2 sequences are SGHVS and FQNEAQ. The V gene lost 0 bases and the J gene lost 2 bases, with 7 bases spanning the gap. CDR3 sequence reads: CASSLAPGTNEKLFF. The CDR3 DNA reads as TGTGCCAGCAGCTTAGCGCCGGGGACTAATGAAAAACTGTTTTTT.

CDR3 sequence: CASSVAGVSYEQYF. DNA for the CDR3: TGTGCCAGCAGTGTCGCCGGGGTCTCCTACGAGCAGTACTTC. This chain joins TRBV6-5 and TRBJ2-5; weak D call: TRBD2 (5 bases). Near its end, the DNA agrees better with TRBJ2-7, so the J call may be wrong. Germline CDR1 and CDR2: MNHEY and SVGAGI. The CDR3 has 14 residues.